These T cell receptor beta chains were read from a single sample in a study of T-cell reconstitution after alpha-beta-depleted transplantation in children. Each CDR3 protein is one row after TCRdb ran MiXCR on the PCR reads. Of approximately 500,000 distinct CDR3 sequences in the sample, roughly a tenth were seen once. Source: PBMCs, taken before TCRalphabeta/CD19-depleted stem cell transplant. The receptors shown here come from a child aged 2 to 15 with inherited bone marrow failure, due to receive a stem cell transplant. CDR3s include the opening cysteine and the closing phenylalanine or tryptophan. Fields, in order: V gene, clone size, D gene, J gene, CDR3 DNA, CDR3 protein. The D gene is left open where the match is weak. Clone size is given for some rows only: seen once, a few or many times, or a class if the clone is expanded.

TRBV9,many,TRBD2,TRBJ2-1,TGTGCCAGCAGCGTAGTAGAGACTAGCGGGAGTATCGGTGAGCAGTTCTTC,CASSVVETSGSIGEQFF
TRBV28,many,TRBD1,TRBJ2-3,TGTGCCAGCAGCCCGGCAGGGGGACGGGCAGATACGCAGTATTTT,CASSPAGGRADTQYF
TRBV29-1,many,TRBD2,TRBJ2-7,TGCAGCGTTGAAAGGGTAACTAGCGGGAGGGGCGAGCAGTACTTC,CSVERVTSGRGEQYF
TRBV23-1,-,TRBD1,TRBJ2-7,TGCGCCAGCAGTCAATTCGGACAGGGCCCCTACGAGCAGTACTTC,CASSQFGQGPYEQYF
TRBV29-1,many,-,TRBJ2-3,TGCAGCGGCAGACTTAGCACAGATACGCAGTATTTT,CSGRLSTDTQYF
TRBV20-1,many,TRBD1,TRBJ1-1,TGCAGTGCTAAAAATACAGGGGATGCCACTGAAGCTTTCTTT,CSAKNTGDATEAFF
TRBV6-5,many,-,TRBJ2-7,TGTGCCAGCAGTTACGGGCTTTCCTACGAGCAGTACTTC,CASSYGLSYEQYF
TRBV12-3/TRBV12-4,-,TRBD1,TRBJ1-1,TGTGCCAGCAGTTTATTCCCACAGGGGCCGGGGACTGAAGCTTTCTTT,CASSLFPQGPGTEAFF
TRBV3-1,many,-,TRBJ2-2,TGTGCCAGCAGCCAGGACAGACGACGGGCCACCGGGGAGCTGTTTTTT,CASSQDRRRATGELFF
TRBV20-1,many,TRBD2,TRBJ2-1,TGCAGTGCCGTTGGGACTAGCGGGAGCAATGAGCAGTTCTTC,CSAVGTSGSNEQFF
TRBV20-1,-,TRBD2,TRBJ2-7,TGCAGTGCTAGCCTGCCGGGACTAGCGGGAATCTCCGGCGAGCAGTACTTC,CSASLPGLAGISGEQYF
TRBV7-2,many,TRBD1,TRBJ2-7,TGTGCCAGCAGCCCTCAGACAGGGGTCAACGAGCAGTACTTC,CASSPQTGVNEQYF
TRBV20-1,few,-,TRBJ2-7,TGCAGTGCTAGCCTCCCGAAAACAGGACTCTCCTACGAGCAGTACTTC,CSASLPKTGLSYEQYF
TRBV20-1,-,TRBD1,TRBJ2-7,TGCAGTGCTCTCAGACTACAGGGGCCCCACGAGCAGTACTTC,CSALRLQGPHEQYF
TRBV29-1,many,-,TRBJ2-3,TGCAGCGGCAGCACAGATACGCAGTATTTT,CSGSTDTQYF
TRBV4-2,many,TRBD2,TRBJ2-4,TGTGCCAGCAGCCAAGAAGACACTAGCGGGTTGGCATTTCAAAACATTCAGTACTTC,CASSQEDTSGLAFQNIQYF
TRBV27,-,TRBD1,TRBJ1-2,TGTGCCAGCAGTTTAACGTTGGGACAGCCCCCTGGCTACACCTTC,CASSLTLGQPPGYTF
TRBV10-3,few,-,TRBJ1-2,TGTGCCATCAGTGGACAGACTTATGGCTACACCTTC,CAISGQTYGYTF
TRBV20-1,-,TRBD2,TRBJ2-1,TGCAGTGCTAGTCTAGCGGGAGGGCTCTCCTACAATGAGCAGTTCTTC,CSASLAGGLSYNEQFF
TRBV11-2,-,-,TRBJ2-7,TGTGCCAGCAGCTACCCCGGACACTTCTACGAGCAGTACTTC,CASSYPGHFYEQYF
TRBV28,few,TRBD2,TRBJ2-7,TGTGCCAGCAGGCCGGGAGGGTGGGGGACCCCCTACGAGCAGTACTTC,CASRPGGWGTPYEQYF
TRBV4-3,many,-,TRBJ2-1,TGCGCCAGCAGCCAAAGAGGGACCGGCGGCGCTGACAATGAGCAGTTCTTC,CASSQRGTGGADNEQFF
TRBV20-1,many,TRBD1,TRBJ2-1,TGCAGTGCTAGATTATCCGGGACAGGGTTCCGCAATGAGCAGTTCTTC,CSARLSGTGFRNEQFF
TRBV12-3/TRBV12-4,many,TRBD2,TRBJ2-1,TGTGCCAGCAGTTTAGGTGGGCGGCTAGCGGGAGGCTTAGGTGAGCAGTTCTTC,CASSLGGRLAGGLGEQFF
TRBV20-1,-,TRBD2,TRBJ2-7,TGCAGTGCTCTCCCCTCTAGCGGGAGGTTTTACGAGCAGTACTTC,CSALPSSGRFYEQYF
TRBV20-1,-,-,TRBJ2-7,TGCAGTCTTACGGGGGCGGGGTACGAGCAGTACTTC,CSLTGAGYEQYF
TRBV11-1,-,TRBD2,TRBJ2-1,TGTGCCAGCAGCTCCGCGAGGACTAGCGGGAGGAGTTCCTACAATGAGCAGTTCTTC,CASSSARTSGRSSYNEQFF
TRBV12-3/TRBV12-4,-,TRBD1,TRBJ1-2,TGTGCCAGCAGCTCAGGGGGCGCGGGATATGGCTACACCTTC,CASSSGGAGYGYTF
TRBV20-1,many,-,TRBJ2-7,TGCAGTGCTAGAGTTGCCAGCGCCTATCGCCACGAGCAGTACTTC,CSARVASAYRHEQYF
TRBV23-1,-,TRBD2,TRBJ2-7,TGCGCCAGCAGTCAAACCCTTCGAGGACTAGCGCCCTACGAGCAGTACTTC,CASSQTLRGLAPYEQYF
TRBV10-3,many,-,TRBJ1-5,TGTGCCATCAGTGGGAACGCGTATGGCGGGAATCAGCCCCAGCATTTT,CAISGNAYGGNQPQHF
TRBV7-6,many,-,TRBJ1-2,TGTGCCAGCAGCTTAGGGTTAGGGGGCTATGGCTACACCTTC,CASSLGLGGYGYTF
TRBV12-3/TRBV12-4,-,TRBD2,TRBJ2-1,TGTGCCAGCAGTTTAGTGGCGGGAGGTGTGTTCTTC,CASSLVAGGVFF